This section outlines one T cell receptor beta chain sequence together with its context. The germline V gene has CDR1 SGHRS and CDR2 YFSETQ. The junction had 6 bases not matched to a gene; V was cut back by 3 bases and J by 4 bases. This CDR3 has 14 residues. TCRdb re-derived calls from the 5' RACE reads in MiXCR, one entry per CDR3 protein. The table has 450,000 or so distinct CDR3 sequences, around 14% seen once. The data were taken from a study of identical twins. This same sample was also part of a study on yellow fever vaccine responses in identical twins.

This receptor was taken from a woman younger than 30 in good health. The sequenced sample consisted of CD4+ T cells sorted from blood. The chain employs TRBV5-1 and TRBJ2-7; 8 nucleotides align to TRBD1. The CDR3 spells CASSSQGAQYEQYF. In DNA, the CDR3 is TGCGCCAGCAGCTCGCAGGGGGCTCAATACGAGCAGTACTTC.